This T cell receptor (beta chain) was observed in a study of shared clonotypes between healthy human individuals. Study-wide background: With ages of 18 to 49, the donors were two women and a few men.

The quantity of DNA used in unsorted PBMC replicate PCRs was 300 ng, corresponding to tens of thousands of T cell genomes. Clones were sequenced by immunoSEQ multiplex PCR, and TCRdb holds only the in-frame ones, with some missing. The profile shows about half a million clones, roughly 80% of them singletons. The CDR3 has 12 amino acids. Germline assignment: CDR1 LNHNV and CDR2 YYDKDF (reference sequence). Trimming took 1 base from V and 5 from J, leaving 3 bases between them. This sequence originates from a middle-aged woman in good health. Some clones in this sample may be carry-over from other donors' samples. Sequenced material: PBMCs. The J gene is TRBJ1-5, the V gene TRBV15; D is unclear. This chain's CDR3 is CATSRGDQPQHF. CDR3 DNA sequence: TGTGCCACCAGCAGAGGGGATCAGCCCCAGCATTTT.